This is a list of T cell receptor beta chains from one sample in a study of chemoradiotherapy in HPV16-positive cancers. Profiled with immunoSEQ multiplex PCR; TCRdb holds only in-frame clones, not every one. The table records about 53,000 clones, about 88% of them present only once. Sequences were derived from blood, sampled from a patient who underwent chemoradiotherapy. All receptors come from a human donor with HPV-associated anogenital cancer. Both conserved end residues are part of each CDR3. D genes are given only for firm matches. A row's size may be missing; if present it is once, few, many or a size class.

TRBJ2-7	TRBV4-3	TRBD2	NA	CASSPRLADSSYEQYF	TGCGCCAGCAGCCCCAGACTAGCGGACAGCTCCTACGAGCAGTACTTC
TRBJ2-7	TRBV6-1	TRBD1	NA	CASSSWDRLYEQYF	TGTGCCAGCAGTTCATGGGACAGGCTCTACGAGCAGTACTTC
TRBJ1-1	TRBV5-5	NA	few	CASRWTVNTEAFF	TGTGCCAGCAGGTGGACAGTGAACACTGAAGCTTTCTTT
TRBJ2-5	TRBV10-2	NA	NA	CASSELGVGETQYF	TGCGCCAGCAGTGAGTTAGGGGTGGGGGAGACCCAGTACTTC
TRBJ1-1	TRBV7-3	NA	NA	CASSFLGGTGSTEAFF	TGTGCCAGCAGCTTTCTAGGGGGAACAGGCAGCACTGAAGCTTTCTTT
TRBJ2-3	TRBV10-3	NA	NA	CAISESSRDTQYF	TGTGCCATCAGTGAGTCTAGTAGGGATACGCAGTATTTT
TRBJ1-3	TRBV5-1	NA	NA	CASSVDGSGNTIYF	TGCGCCAGCAGTGTTGACGGCTCTGGAAACACCATATATTTT
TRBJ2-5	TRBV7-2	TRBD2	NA	CASSWAGLAGVASRETQYF	TGTGCCAGCAGCTGGGCGGGACTAGCGGGAGTCGCTTCCCGCGAGACCCAGTACTTC
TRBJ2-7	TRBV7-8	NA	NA	CASSLAGTYEQYF	TGTGCCAGCAGCTTAGCAGGGACTTACGAGCAGTACTTC
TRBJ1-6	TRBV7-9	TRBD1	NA	CASSLTTGSSPLHF	TGTGCCAGCAGCTTAACGACAGGGAGTTCACCCCTCCACTTT
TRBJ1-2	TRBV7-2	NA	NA	CASSLDREIYGYTF	TGTGCCAGCAGCTTAGACAGGGAAATCTATGGCTACACCTTC